The rows below give T cell receptor beta chains drawn from one sample of a study of cytomegalovirus exposure and HLA in healthy donors. Only in-frame clones appear in the TCRdb table, and some are missing; sequencing was by immunoSEQ multiplex PCR. The repertoire holds approximately 56,000 clones, 85% to 95% seen once, with about 1% in the top ten. Sequenced: PBMCs. The receptor source for this set is a man between 18 and 35 years old in good health and CMV-seronegative. Each CDR3 is given without its conserved first and last residue. Fields, in order: V gene, J gene, clone size, CDR3 protein. Clone sizes are given selectively: once, few, many, or a class where the clone is expanded.

TRBV9	TRBJ2-7	.	ASSVIRGRYYEQY
TRBV28	TRBJ2-7	.	ASSLEEDSNYEQY
TRBV27	TRBJ2-7	.	ASSLSGGTYEQY
TRBV7-9	TRBJ2-1	once	ASSPPNSYNEQF
TRBV2	TRBJ1-1	.	ASSEVKPGRESTEAF
TRBV27	TRBJ2-7	.	ASIRKVGASGEQY
TRBV11-3	TRBJ2-7	few	ASSGGGHYEQY
TRBV7-2	TRBJ2-4	.	ASSHSRVGDIQY
TRBV6-5	TRBJ1-2	.	ASSWGQGAPNYGYT
TRBV5-6	TRBJ2-5	.	ASSLVVRIQETQY
TRBV4-1	TRBJ2-2	.	ASSQDRTSGNPGELF
TRBV28	TRBJ2-7	.	ASSAHIVTREQY
TRBV28	TRBJ2-7	.	ACLRDRGYEQY
TRBV5-1	TRBJ2-5	once	ASSLAGQANQETQY
TRBV27	TRBJ2-1	.	ASRVLPGQGLYEQF
TRBV19	TRBJ2-2	.	ASSPLLAAGTGELF
TRBV19	TRBJ2-7	.	ASNRGVYEQY
TRBV27	TRBJ1-2	.	ASSLLQGAGYT
TRBV19	TRBJ1-1	.	ASSIREESTEAF
TRBV20-1	TRBJ2-1	.	SVQAGEQF
TRBV6-5	TRBJ1-2	.	ASSRSQGSDYGYT
TRBV4-3	TRBJ2-7	.	ASSQEASLYEQY
TRBV27	TRBJ2-3	.	ASGLMEGDTQY
TRBV7-2	TRBJ1-2	.	ASSFRTEANYGYT
TRBV5-8	TRBJ2-7	.	ASSHPGNSYEQY
TRBV11-2	TRBJ2-5	.	ASGGGTSETQY